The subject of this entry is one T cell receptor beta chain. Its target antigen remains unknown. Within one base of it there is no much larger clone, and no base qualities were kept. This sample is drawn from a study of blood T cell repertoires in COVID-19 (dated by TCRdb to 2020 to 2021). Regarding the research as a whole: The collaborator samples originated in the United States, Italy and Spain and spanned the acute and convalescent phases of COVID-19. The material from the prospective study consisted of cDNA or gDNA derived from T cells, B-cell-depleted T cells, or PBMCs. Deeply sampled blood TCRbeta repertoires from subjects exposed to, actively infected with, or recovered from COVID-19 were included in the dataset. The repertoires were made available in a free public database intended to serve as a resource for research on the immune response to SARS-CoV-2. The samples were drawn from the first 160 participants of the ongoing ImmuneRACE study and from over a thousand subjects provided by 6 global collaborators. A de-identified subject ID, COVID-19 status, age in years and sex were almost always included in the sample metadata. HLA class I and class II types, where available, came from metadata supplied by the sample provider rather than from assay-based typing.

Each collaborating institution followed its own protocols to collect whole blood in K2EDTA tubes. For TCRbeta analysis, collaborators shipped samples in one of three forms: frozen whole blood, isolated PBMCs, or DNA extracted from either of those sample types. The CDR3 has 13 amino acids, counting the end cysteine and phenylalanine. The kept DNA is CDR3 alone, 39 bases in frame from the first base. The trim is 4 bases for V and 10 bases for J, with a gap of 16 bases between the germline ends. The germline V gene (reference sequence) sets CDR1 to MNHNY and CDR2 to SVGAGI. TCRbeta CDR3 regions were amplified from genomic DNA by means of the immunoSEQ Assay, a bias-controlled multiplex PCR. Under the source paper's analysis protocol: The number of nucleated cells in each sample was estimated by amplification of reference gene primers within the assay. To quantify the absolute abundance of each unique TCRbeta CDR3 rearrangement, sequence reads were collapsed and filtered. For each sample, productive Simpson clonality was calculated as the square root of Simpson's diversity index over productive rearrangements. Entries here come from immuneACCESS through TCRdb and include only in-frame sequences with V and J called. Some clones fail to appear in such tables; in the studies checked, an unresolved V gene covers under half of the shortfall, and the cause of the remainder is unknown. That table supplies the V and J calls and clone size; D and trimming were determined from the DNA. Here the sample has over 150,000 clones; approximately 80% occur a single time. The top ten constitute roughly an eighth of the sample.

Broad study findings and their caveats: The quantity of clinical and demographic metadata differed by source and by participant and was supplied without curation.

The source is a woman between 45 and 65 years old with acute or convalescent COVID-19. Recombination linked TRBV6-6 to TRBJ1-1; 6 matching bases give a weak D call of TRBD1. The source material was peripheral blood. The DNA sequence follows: TGTGCCAGCAGTTTAGATTGGGGGCCTGGAGCTTTCTTT. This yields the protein CASSLDWGPGAFF.